This T cell receptor (beta chain) came from a study of blood T cell repertoires in COVID-19. Looking at the study overall: Donors in the United States, Italy and Spain gave samples during acute or convalescent COVID-19. Nucleic acid was either cDNA or gDNA, and it came from T cells, B-cell-depleted T cells, or PBMCs.

As processed by the authors: Amplification with reference gene primers provided the estimates of nucleated cell counts. Profiled with immunoSEQ multiplex PCR; TCRdb holds only in-frame clones, not every one. That table gives V, J and clone size, and the DNA gave D and trimming. The data contain tens of thousands of clones, 80% to 90% of them seen just once; the ten biggest clones take up approximately 1.2%. The sequence derives from a woman over 75 with acute or convalescent COVID-19. Sequencing was performed on peripheral blood.

CDR3 sequence: CASSRPANYGYTF. As DNA, the CDR3 is TGTGCCAGCAGCCGTCCAGCTAACTATGGCTACACCTTC. This rearrangement joins TRBV7-9 to TRBJ1-2, with D uncertain. V shed 5 bases and J shed 0 bases, with 7 bases lying between them. Germline V lookup: CDR1 SEHNR, CDR2 FQNEAQ (reference sequence). This CDR3 comprises 13 residues.